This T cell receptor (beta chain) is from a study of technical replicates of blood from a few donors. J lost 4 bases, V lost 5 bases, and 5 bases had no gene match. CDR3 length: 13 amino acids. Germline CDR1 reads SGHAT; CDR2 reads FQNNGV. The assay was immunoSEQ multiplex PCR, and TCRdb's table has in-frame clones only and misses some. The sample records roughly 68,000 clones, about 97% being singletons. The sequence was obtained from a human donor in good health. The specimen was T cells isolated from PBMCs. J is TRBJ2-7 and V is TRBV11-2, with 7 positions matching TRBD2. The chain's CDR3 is CASSRGLGYEQYF. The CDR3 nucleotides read TGTGCCAGCAGCAGAGGACTAGGGTACGAGCAGTACTTC.